This TCR beta chain derives from a study of Graves' ophthalmopathy and Graves' hyperthyroidism. Study results and caveats: Prediction of ophthalmopathy progression reached about 70% sensitivity and 72% to 80% specificity.

Amplification from RNA transcripts yielded the TCR beta CDR3 regions. RT-PCR with HTBI primers came first, then second-round multiplex PCR. MiXCR, run by TCRdb on the multiplex PCR reads, gives a single entry per CDR3 protein. The repertoire holds around 1.1 million distinct CDR3 sequences, with about 36% as singletons. A note on this clonotype: Its antigen is not known.

This CDR3 region has 14 residues. The V gene end was trimmed by 6 bases and the J gene end by 8 bases; junction bases not matched to a gene: 8. Germline V gives CDR1 DFQATT, CDR2 SNEGSKA (reference sequence). Hyperthyroidism was new, under 2 months, in patients aged 18 to 65. The TCR originated in an adult man with Graves' hyperthyroidism. Sequencing was carried out using peripheral blood or thyroid tissue (not recorded which). This chain connects TRBV20-1 to TRBJ2-2, with TRBD2 identical over 11 bases. The CDR3 DNA is TGCAGTGCGGAAGCCCGACTAGCGGGGGGGGAGCTGTTTTTT. This codes for CSAEARLAGGELFF.